This T cell receptor (beta chain) was found in a study of blood T cells in healthy people across ages. Germline V gene lookup returns CDR1 LGHDT and CDR2 YNNKEL (reference sequence). The J segment lost 1 base and the V segment lost 4 bases, leaving 3 bases of the junction unmatched. The CDR3 has 15 amino acids. The use of a sample-barcoded 5' primer and a J-beta primer mix characterized a second PCR of 7 to 11 cycles. Per sample, CDR3-containing paired-end reads numbered at least 3 million. TCRdb redid the calling of the 5' RACE reads with MiXCR, one entry per CDR3 protein. The sample records about 680,000 distinct CDR3 sequences, around 45% being singletons.

V gene TRBV3-1 combines with J gene TRBJ2-1; 8 bases fit TRBD1. The source material was blood. The origin of this receptor is an older woman in good health. CDR3 sequence reads: CASSPYRGSYNEQFF. CDR3 bases: TGTGCCAGCAGCCCCTACAGGGGGTCCTACAATGAGCAGTTCTTC.